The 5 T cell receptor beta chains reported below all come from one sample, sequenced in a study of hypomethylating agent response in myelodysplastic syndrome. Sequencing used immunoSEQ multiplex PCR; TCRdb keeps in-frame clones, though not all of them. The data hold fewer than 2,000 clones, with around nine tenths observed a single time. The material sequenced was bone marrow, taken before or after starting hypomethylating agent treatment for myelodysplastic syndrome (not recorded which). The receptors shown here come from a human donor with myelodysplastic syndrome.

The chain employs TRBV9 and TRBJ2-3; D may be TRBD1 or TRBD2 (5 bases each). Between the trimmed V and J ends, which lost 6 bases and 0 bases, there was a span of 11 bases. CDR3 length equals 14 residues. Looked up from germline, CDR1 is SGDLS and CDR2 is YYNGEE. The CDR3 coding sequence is TGTGCCAGCAAGGGGACGGCTAGCACAGATACGCAGTATTTT. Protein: CASKGTASTDTQYF. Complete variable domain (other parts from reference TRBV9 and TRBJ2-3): DSGVTQTPKHLITATGQRVTLRCSPRSGDLSVYWYQQSLDQGLQFLIQYYNGEERAKGNILERFSAQQFPDLHSELNLSSLELGDSALYFCASKGTASTDTQYFGPGTRLTVL.

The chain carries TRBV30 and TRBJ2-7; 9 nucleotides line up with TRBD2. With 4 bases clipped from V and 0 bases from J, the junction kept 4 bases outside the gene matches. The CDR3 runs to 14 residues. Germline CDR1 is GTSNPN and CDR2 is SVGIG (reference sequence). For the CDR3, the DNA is TGTGCCTGGACAGCGGGAGGACTCTCCTACGAGCAGTACTTC. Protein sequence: CAWTAGGLSYEQYF. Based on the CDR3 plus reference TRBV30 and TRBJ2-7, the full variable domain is SQTIHQWPATLVQPVGSPLSLECTVEGTSNPNLYWYRQAAGRGLQLLFYSVGIGQISSEVPQNLSASRPQDRQFILSSKKLLLSDSGFYLCAWTAGGLSYEQYFGPGTRLTVT.

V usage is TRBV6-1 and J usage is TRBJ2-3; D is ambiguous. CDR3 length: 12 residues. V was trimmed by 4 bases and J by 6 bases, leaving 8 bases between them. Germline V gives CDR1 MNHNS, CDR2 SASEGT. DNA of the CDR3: TGTGCCAGCAGTGCAGCAAGCGATACGCAGTATTTT. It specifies CASSAASDTQYF.

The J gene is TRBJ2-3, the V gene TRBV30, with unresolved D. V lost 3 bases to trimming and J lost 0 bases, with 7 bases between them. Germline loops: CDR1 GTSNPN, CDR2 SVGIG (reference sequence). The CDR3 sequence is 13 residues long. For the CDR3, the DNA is TGTGCCTGGAGCGCACTCAGCACAGATACGCAGTATTTT. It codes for CAWSALSTDTQYF.

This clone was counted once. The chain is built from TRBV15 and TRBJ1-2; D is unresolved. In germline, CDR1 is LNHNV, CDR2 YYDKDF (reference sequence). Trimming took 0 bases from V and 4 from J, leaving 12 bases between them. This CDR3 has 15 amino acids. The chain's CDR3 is CATSREARTSYGYTF. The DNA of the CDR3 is TGTGCCACCAGCAGAGAGGCCAGAACTAGCTATGGCTACACCTTC.